This paragraph covers one T cell receptor (beta chain) sequence. It lacks a known antigen. Base qualities are missing; no much larger clone stands one base away. This specimen comes from a study of cytotoxic CD8 clonotypes in ibrutinib-treated CLL (dated by TCRdb to the early 2020s). For the study in its entirety: The cohort was composed of under 12 relapsed/refractory and roughly 16 treatment-naive patients; IGHV unmutated status was identified in 17 patients. Responses were partial in some 24 patients and complete in 2; after median around 72 months follow-up, roughly 14 stayed in remission and around 12 progressed. Cryopreserved peripheral blood mononuclear cells were collected before treatment, at response, and at either disease progression or sustained remission. Samples at response were collected after a median of about 13 months of treatment, with a range of roughly 6 to 36 months. Of the roughly 90 people in the trial, around 26 had longitudinal samples available. An average of roughly 270,000 productive templates and around 100,000 productive rearrangements was obtained per sample. Here is what the overall study found, with its caveats: At baseline, clonality was higher than in age-matched healthy donors and showed a strong correlation with circulating CD8+ T-cell counts. Sampling times were not matched between patients in sustained remission and patients whose disease was progressing, and lymph node repertoires were not examined. Clonality rose at ibrutinib response, remained stable during sustained remission, and dropped back toward baseline at progression. Public clonotypes were rare and either shrank or stayed stable during treatment, and the rise in clonality at ibrutinib response reflected expansion of private clonotypes.

The goal of deep resolution MiSeq sequencing was a depth between 1 in 1 million and 1 in 200,000 T cells, and coverage averaged 10x per clonotype. The immunoSEQ hsTCRB Kit was used to generate the TCR beta libraries. Regarding the original processing steps: The data were analyzed with ImmunoSEQ Analyzer and ImmunoSEQ Data Assistant, and V, D and J gene assignments followed IMGT definitions. Clonality, with values ranging from 0 to 1, was calculated as one minus the normalized Shannon entropy of productive rearrangement frequencies. Only overrepresented clonotypes making up at least 0.05% of the repertoire of each patient were included in the public clonotype analysis. About 13 age-matched healthy donor repertoires from immuneACCESS were used as controls for clonality. This immuneACCESS table, as held by TCRdb, lists in-frame sequences with V and J called but not all clones. Of the missing ones, under half trace to an unresolved V gene in checked studies; the others have no known cause. The V and J calls and clone size come from that table; D and trimming were worked out from the DNA. The sample profile shows about 5,500 clones; about three quarters of them were found once. Jointly, the top ten make up 35% to 50% of the sample.

From the cysteine up to the phenylalanine, the CDR3 has a length of 15 residues. Only the CDR3 region is kept as DNA, spanning 45 bases read in frame from base 1. Reading the germline V gene (reference sequence) gives CDR1 LNHNV and CDR2 YYDKDF. The germline ends are 12 bases apart after V is trimmed by 0 bases and J by 5 bases. Approximately 2 micrograms of genomic DNA were extracted from cryopreserved PBMCs for TCR beta library preparation. High-throughput TCR beta sequencing was performed on longitudinal blood samples from CLL patients receiving ibrutinib monotherapy. Patients were enrolled in a phase 2 open-label single-center ibrutinib monotherapy trial.

This sequence uses TRBV15 and TRBJ2-3, and perhaps TRBD2 as D gene, on 5 matching bases. The sequence came from a human donor with chronic lymphocytic leukemia. The source material was PBMCs, sampled before ibrutinib treatment. CDR3 reads: CATSRDDARGDTQYF. Read as DNA, the sequence is TGTGCCACCAGCAGAGATGATGCACGGGGAGATACGCAGTATTTT.